Included here is one T cell receptor beta chain sequence, with context. The data were taken from a study of blood T cell repertoires in COVID-19. Study-wide background: T cells, B-cell-depleted T cells, or PBMCs supplied cDNA or gDNA.

Trimming pared 7 bases from V and 5 bases from J, leaving 14 bases between. CDR3 size: 13 residues. Generated by immunoSEQ multiplex PCR, the TCRdb table keeps only in-frame clones and is missing some. The sample has around 400,000 clones; roughly four fifths are singletons. Recovered status applied to Cohort 3 donors who had two consecutive negative PCRs. It also applied to those with clearance or with symptom resolution. This clonotype was obtained from a woman in her forties or fifties who had recovered from COVID-19. Sample: PBMCs or T cells enriched from blood (not recorded which). The rearrangement links TRBV12-3 or TRBV12-4 to TRBJ1-1; no reliable D call. Here the CDR3 DNA reads TGTGCCAGCACTTCCACCACTCGTACTGAAGCTTTCTTT. Translating it yields CASTSTTRTEAFF.